This passage covers 27 T cell receptor beta chains from one sample sequenced in a study of Tregs in tolerant kidney transplant recipients. TCRdb's copy holds only in-frame clones and misses some; the assay was immunoSEQ multiplex PCR. The sample carries about 64,000 clones, 98% recorded once. The source was Tregs from blood, collected before the transplant. The source of these receptors is a human donor who received a combined kidney and bone marrow transplant.

This clone was picked up one time. The chain has TRBV27 and TRBJ2-7, with TRBD2 matching 7 bases. The CDR3 spans 12 residues. V lost 8 bases to trimming and J lost 4 bases; unmatched junction nucleotides: 5. Germline CDR1 and CDR2: MNHEY and SMNVEV (reference sequence). In DNA form, the CDR3 reads TGTGCCAGCGTCTCGGGAGGATACGAGCAGTACTTC. Translated: CASVSGGYEQYF.

This clone was observed once. This chain connects TRBV21-1 to TRBJ2-7; TRBD1, the table's D call, was not compared with the DNA. TRBV21-1 is recorded as a pseudogene. CDR3 length equals 14 residues. The DNA of the CDR3 is TGTGCCAGCAGCAAGGGACAGGGGGCCTACGAGCAGTACTTC. This sequence encodes CASSKGQGAYEQYF.

The CDR3 region has the DNA TGTGCCAGTAGAGGAATCAGGGCCGGGAGTGAAAAACTGTTTTTT. Protein sequence: CASRGIRAGSEKLFF. The chain employs TRBV19 and TRBJ1-4; tentatively, D is TRBD1 (5 bases). V gave up 6 bases and J gave up 7 bases, with 18 bases separating them. CDR1 LNHDA and CDR2 SQIVND come from the germline V gene (reference sequence). The CDR3 has 15 amino acids. The full variable domain, in which reference TRBV19 and TRBJ1-4 provide the parts outside the CDR3, is DGGITQSPKYLFRKEGQNVTLSCEQNLNHDAMYWYRQDPGQGLRLIYYSQIVNDFQKGDIAEGYSVSREKKESFPLTVTSAQKNPTAFYLCASRGIRAGSEKLFFGSGTQLSVL.

The J gene is TRBJ2-4, the V gene TRBV27; TRBD1 might be the D (6 bases). Germline V gives CDR1 MNHEY, CDR2 SMNVEV (reference sequence). Deletions cut 5 bases from V and 9 bases from J, with 14 bases between. The CDR3 contains 13 residues. In nucleotides, the CDR3 is TGTGCCAGCAGTGGGATAGGGGGAAGCATTCAGTACTTC. This encodes CASSGIGGSIQYF.

The V call is TRBV7-9, the J call TRBJ2-1, with 8 bases fitting TRBD2. V shed 1 base and J 4 bases; nucleotides not matched to a gene: 6. CDR1 is SEHNR and CDR2 is FQNEAQ in the germline V gene (reference sequence). The CDR3 loop spans 16 amino acids. The CDR3 reads CASSLGLSGNYNEQFF. CDR3 nucleotide sequence: TGTGCCAGCAGCTTAGGGCTTAGCGGGAATTACAATGAGCAGTTCTTC.

V gene TRBV15 combines with J gene TRBJ1-5; D possibly corresponds to TRBD1 (6 bases). The germline V gene has CDR1 LNHNV and CDR2 YYDKDF (reference sequence). Trimming took off 0 bases at V and 0 bases at J, with 12 bases between the two ends. The CDR3 runs to 17 residues. In nucleotides, the CDR3 is TGTGCCACCAGCAGAGATCGAGGGGGGGGTAGCAATCAGCCCCAGCATTTT. It translates to CATSRDRGGGSNQPQHF.

In nucleotides, the CDR3 is TGTGCCAGCAGCTTACAACAGGGAAACACTGAAGCTTTCTTT. It translates to CASSLQQGNTEAFF. The genes are TRBV7-9 and TRBJ1-1; D possibly corresponds to TRBD1 (6 bases). CDR3 length equals 14 residues. Trimming shortened V by 2 bases and J by 2 bases, and 9 bases separated the two germline ends. The V gene's germline CDR1 is SEHNR and CDR2 FQNEAQ (reference sequence).

J is TRBJ2-6 and V is TRBV6-6, with D possibly being TRBD1 (6 bases). The CDR3 covers 16 residues. Germline V lookup: CDR1 MNHNY, CDR2 SVGAGI (reference sequence). Trimming left V 6 bases short and J 0 bases short, with 12 bases between. The CDR3 sequence is CASRSTGPSGANVLTF. In DNA form, the CDR3 reads TGTGCCAGCAGGTCCACAGGGCCCTCTGGGGCCAACGTCCTGACTTTC.

The V gene is TRBV5-1, the J gene TRBJ1-2, with no clear D. Trimming removed 0 bases from V and 4 bases from J, with 13 bases in between. The germline V gene has CDR1 SGHRS and CDR2 YFSETQ. The CDR3 covers 15 residues. The CDR3 DNA sequence: TGCGCCAGCAGCTTGGATGGCAACCAATTCTATGGCTACACCTTC. Its protein product is CASSLDGNQFYGYTF.

V gene TRBV4-1 combines with J gene TRBJ1-1, with a tentative D call TRBD1 (6 bases). Germline lookup yields CDR1 MGHRA and CDR2 YSYEKL. There are 16 residues in the CDR3. The V gene lost 0 bases and the J gene lost 4 bases, with 15 bases spanning the gap. This CDR3 is CASSQDKWTRGTEAFF. The CDR3 nucleotides are TGCGCCAGCAGCCAAGATAAGTGGACCAGGGGCACTGAAGCTTTCTTT.

The V call is TRBV19, the J call TRBJ1-1, with a tentative D call TRBD1 (5 bases). Germline values: CDR1 LNHDA, CDR2 SQIVND (reference sequence). The CDR3 extends over 15 amino acids. V dropped 3 bases and J dropped 0 bases, with 11 bases sitting between them. The CDR3 DNA sequence: TGTGCCAGTAGTATCGGTCGACAGATGAACACTGAAGCTTTCTTT. Amino acids: CASSIGRQMNTEAFF.

CDR3 residues: CASSLEEAGNTIYF. Here the CDR3 DNA reads TGTGCCAGCAGCTTAGAGGAGGCTGGAAACACCATATATTTT. The chain joins TRBV5-6 to TRBJ1-3; the D is unclear. The CDR3 extends over 14 amino acids. Looked up from germline, CDR1 is SGHDT and CDR2 is YYEEEE. V lost 2 bases and J lost 2, with 8 bases in between.

This chain uses TRBV27 with TRBJ2-2; tentatively, D is TRBD1 (6 bases). V lost 6 bases and J 4 bases, leaving 15 bases between the germline ends. Per the germline V gene, CDR1 is MNHEY and CDR2 is SMNVEV (reference sequence). The CDR3 is 15 amino acids. The CDR3 spells CASSQNRVGTGELFF. The CDR3 coding sequence is TGTGCCAGCAGCCAAAACAGGGTCGGCACCGGGGAGCTGTTTTTT.

The genes are TRBV5-1 and TRBJ2-7, with D maybe TRBD2 (5 bases). The germline V gene has CDR1 SGHRS and CDR2 YFSETQ. The CDR3 is 15 residues long. Between the trimmed V and J ends, which lost 0 bases and 0 bases, there was a span of 10 bases. The CDR3 sequence is CASSLARGASYEQYF. As DNA, the CDR3 is TGCGCCAGCAGCTTGGCACGGGGAGCCTCCTACGAGCAGTACTTC.

The rearrangement joins TRBV30 to TRBJ1-5; tentative D call: TRBD1 (5 bases). The V gene lost 1 base and the J gene lost 5 bases, with 12 bases spanning the gap. The CDR3 sequence is 14 residues long. The germline CDR1 and CDR2 sequences are GTSNPN and SVGIG (reference sequence). CDR3 region: CAWSDRGGDQPQHF. For the CDR3, the DNA is TGTGCCTGGAGTGATAGGGGAGGAGATCAGCCCCAGCATTTT.

The genes are TRBV2 and TRBJ1-6; TRBD1 matches 11 bases. The V and J ends lost 8 bases and 9 bases, in that order; junction bases with no gene match: 9. The CDR3 has 15 amino acids. The germline V gene encodes CDR1 SNHLY and CDR2 FYNNEI. The chain's CDR3 is CASLQGTGGISPLHF. The CDR3 DNA sequence: TGTGCCAGCCTTCAAGGGACAGGGGGAATTTCACCCCTCCACTTT.

The sample holds one count of this clone. As DNA, the CDR3 is TGTGCCAGCAGCGAGGACAGATATTACGAGCAGTACTTC. This encodes CASSEDRYYEQYF. This chain connects TRBV7-2 to TRBJ2-7, with TRBD1 as a possible D gene (6 bases). This CDR3 has 13 residues. Trimming left V 5 bases short and J 4 bases short, with 12 bases between. Germline assignment: CDR1 SGHTA and CDR2 FQGNSA.

The chain uses TRBV9 and TRBJ2-2; 7 bases line up with TRBD2. Germline CDR1 reads SGDLS; CDR2 reads YYNGEE. J lost 5 bases, V lost 0 bases, and 4 bases had no gene match. The CDR3 is made up of 15 amino acids. The CDR3 DNA reads as TGTGCCAGCAGCGTAGCGGGGGGAAGTACCGGGGAGCTGTTTTTT. This encodes CASSVAGGSTGELFF.

The chain joins TRBV25-1 to TRBJ2-3; unclear D gene. The CDR3 runs 15 residues. The V end was cut by 1 base, the J end by 1 base, with 9 bases between. CDR1 and CDR2 from the germline V gene are MGHDK and SYGVNS. The CDR3 DNA reads as TGTGCCAGCAGTGAATTTAACGGTGGCACAGATACGCAGTATTTT. Its protein product is CASSEFNGGTDTQYF.

J is TRBJ2-1 and V is TRBV10-2, with 9 positions matching TRBD2. This CDR3 region has 14 residues. The V gene's germline CDR1 is WSHSY and CDR2 SAAADI. V lost 7 bases and J lost 4; bases outside the gene matches: 5. The chain's CDR3 is CASTGAGGYNEQFF. As DNA, the CDR3 is TGCGCCAGCACGGGGGCGGGGGGGTACAATGAGCAGTTCTTC.

The chain employs TRBV19 and TRBJ1-1; unclear D gene. The V end was cut by 9 bases, the J end by 5 bases, with 19 bases between. The germline CDR1 and CDR2 sequences are LNHDA and SQIVND (reference sequence). CDR3 size: 14 residues. The CDR3 region is CASLDGRRRTEAFF. As DNA, the CDR3 is TGTGCCAGCTTAGACGGCAGGAGGAGGACTGAAGCTTTCTTT.

In nucleotides, the CDR3 is TGTGCCAGCAGCTTGTCGGGGGGAGAGTGGGATACGCAGTATTTT. Protein: CASSLSGGEWDTQYF. The rearrangement joins TRBV5-5 to TRBJ2-3; TRBD2 aligns across 7 bases. The V gene end was trimmed by 1 base and the J gene end by 6 bases; junction bases not matched to a gene: 8. The CDR3 runs 15 residues. Germline V lookup: CDR1 SGHKS, CDR2 YYEKEE (reference sequence).

The V gene is TRBV6-6, the J gene TRBJ1-6; D unclear. Germline lookup yields CDR1 MNHNY and CDR2 SVGAGI (reference sequence). This CDR3 has 14 residues. Between the trimmed V and J ends, which lost 0 bases and 8 bases, there was a span of 8 bases. The CDR3, as DNA: TGTGCCAGCAGTTACTCCGTAGGAGATTCACCCCTCCACTTT. The encoded protein is CASSYSVGDSPLHF.

The rearrangement joins TRBV19 to TRBJ1-5; a possible D gene is TRBD1 (6 bases). Germline CDR1 and CDR2: LNHDA and SQIVND (reference sequence). The V end lost 4 bases, the J end lost 1 base, and 11 bases lay between the germline ends. The CDR3 has 15 amino acids. CDR3 bases: TGTGCCAGTAGTACCCCGGGACACAGCAATCAGCCCCAGCATTTT. This translates into CASSTPGHSNQPQHF.

This chain uses TRBV4-2 with TRBJ2-2; 9 bases are shared with TRBD1. J gave up 4 bases and V 0 bases, and 3 bases lay outside the gene matches. Germline V gene data show CDR1 as LGHNA and CDR2 as YNFKEQ. The CDR3 runs 16 residues. In DNA, the CDR3 is TGTGCCAGCAGCCAAGAAGGGACAGGGATCACCGGGGAGCTGTTTTTT. Protein product: CASSQEGTGITGELFF.

The chain carries TRBV18 and TRBJ1-1, with TRBD1 matching 7 bases. Unmatched junction bases numbered 8, after V lost 6 bases and J lost 4 bases. This CDR3 contains 14 residues. CDR1 KGHSH and CDR2 LQKENI come from the germline V gene. DNA for the CDR3: TGTGCCAGCTCCCTTGGACAGGCGAGCACTGAAGCTTTCTTT. It codes for CASSLGQASTEAFF.

The chain employs TRBV29-1 and TRBJ2-7; TRBD1 is a possible D gene (6 bases). Germline V lookup: CDR1 SQVTM, CDR2 ANQGSEA. This CDR3 has 13 amino acids. V shed 6 bases and J shed 3 bases, with 15 bases lying between them. The CDR3 DNA follows: TGCAGCGTCCGGACAGTGGGATACTACGAGCAGTACTTC. Translation gives CSVRTVGYYEQYF.